The clone carrying this TCR beta chain was seen a handful of times. Its antigen is unknown. From the 120-subject validation cohort, which was separate from the roughly 620-subject first cohort, the donors were drawn. This CDR3 comprises 14 residues. V lost 2 bases, J lost 1 base, and 9 bases lay in between. In germline, CDR1 is SGHDT, CDR2 YYEEEE. The sample belongs to a study of cytomegalovirus exposure and HLA in healthy donors. Study-level findings and limits: A later analysis found first-cohort TCR clusters tended to co-occur in the 95 to 150 validation repertoires. It was approximately 170 TCR beta chains that were listed as cytomegalovirus-associated.

Sequencing was performed with immunoSEQ multiplex PCR; in TCRdb, only in-frame clones are kept and a portion is missing. The sample holds approximately 160,000 clones, around four fifths seen once. What was sequenced was PBMCs. This chain uses TRBV5-6 with TRBJ1-2; D remains ambiguous. This receptor was taken from a man aged 25 to 40 in good health and CMV-seropositive. CDR3 amino acids: CASSFDGLNYGYTF. The DNA of the CDR3 is TGTGCCAGCAGCTTCGATGGACTTAACTATGGCTACACCTTC.